A selection of T cell receptor beta chains follows, all from one sample in a study of T cell repertoires in cytomegalovirus infection. From the reads, TCRdb called clonotypes with MiXCR, one entry per CDR3 protein. The data hold under 850,000 distinct CDR3 sequences, with roughly 35% observed a single time. Sequencing was performed on PBMCs. All receptors derive from a human donor in good health (CMV status not recorded). Some clones in this sample may be carry-over from other donors' samples. The conserved cysteine and the conserved F or W are not part of the CDR3 here. The D gene is left open where the match is weak.

V | D | CDR3
TRBV10-3 | - | AISEGSGETQY
TRBV15 | - | ATQPRGAYQPQH
TRBV25-1 | - | ASSDLLVGAYEQY
TRBV28 | - | ASSQIVPSYEQY
TRBV25-1 | - | ASADGQGLSGANVLT
TRBV4-1 | - | ASSQEDGLTYNEQC
TRBV9 | TRBD2 | ASSVTSGAETQY
TRBV7-8 | TRBD1 | ASSLGTGGSSSPLH
TRBV28 | - | ASQWGGPGDTQY
TRBV10-3 | - | AISDSGNTEAF
TRBV28 | - | ASSRGGAQRTQY
TRBV5-1 | - | ASSLTNGGGRQY
TRBV28 | - | ASSLELRSPLH
TRBV19 | TRBD2 | ASSPAGGTDTHY
TRBV5-6 | TRBD1 | ASSWAGTGEGYT
TRBV7-4 | - | ASSLGLAQY
TRBV7-8 | - | ASARAREKLF
TRBV7-6 | TRBD1 | ASRRPGQTSTDTQY
TRBV27 | - | ASSPLGDWTEAF
TRBV30 | - | AWSTASTDTQY
TRBV5-1 | TRBD1 | ASSLRIPGQGQRSTYNEQF
TRBV24-1 | TRBD1 | ATSDSGTGARNEQF
TRBV28 | - | ASSWGLEAF
TRBV5-1 | - | ASSLEGDKGYT
TRBV19 | - | ASSMGRAAEAF
TRBV7-2 | TRBD1 | ASSLAGQVLTKAF
TRBV5-1 | - | ASSLEGDSLAGELF
TRBV3-1 | - | ASSQDTQGGHGYT
TRBV27 | - | ASSLSPGVLYGYT
TRBV6-1 | - | AARINTEAF
TRBV28 | - | ASSLLSPTENTEDF
TRBV28 | - | ASSLGLGLVTYEQY
TRBV7-9 | - | ASSLPRNEQF
TRBV12-3/TRBV12-4 | - | ASSPRGDTYGYT
TRBV15 | - | ATSRDRYAAEAF
TRBV12-3/TRBV12-4 | TRBD1 | ASSQTGTGNTDTQY